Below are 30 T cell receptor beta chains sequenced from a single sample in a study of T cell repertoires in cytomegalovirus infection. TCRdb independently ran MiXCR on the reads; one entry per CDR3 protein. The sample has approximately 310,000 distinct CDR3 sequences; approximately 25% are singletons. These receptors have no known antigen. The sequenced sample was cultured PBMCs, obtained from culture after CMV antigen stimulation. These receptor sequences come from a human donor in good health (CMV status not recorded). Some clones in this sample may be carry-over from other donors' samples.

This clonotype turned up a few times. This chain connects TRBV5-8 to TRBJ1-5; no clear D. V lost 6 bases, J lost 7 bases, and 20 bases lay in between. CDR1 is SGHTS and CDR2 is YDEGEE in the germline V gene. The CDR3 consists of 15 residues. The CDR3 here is CASTPRPWPGQPQHF. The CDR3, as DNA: TGTGCCAGCACCCCCAGGCCCTGGCCCGGCCAGCCCCAGCATTTT.

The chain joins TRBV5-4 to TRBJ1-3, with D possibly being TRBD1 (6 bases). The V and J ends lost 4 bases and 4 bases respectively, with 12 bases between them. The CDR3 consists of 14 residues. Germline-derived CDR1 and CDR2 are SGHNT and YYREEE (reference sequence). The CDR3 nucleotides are TGTGCCAGCAGCACCACAGGGATCGGAAACACCATATATTTT. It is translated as CASSTTGIGNTIYF.

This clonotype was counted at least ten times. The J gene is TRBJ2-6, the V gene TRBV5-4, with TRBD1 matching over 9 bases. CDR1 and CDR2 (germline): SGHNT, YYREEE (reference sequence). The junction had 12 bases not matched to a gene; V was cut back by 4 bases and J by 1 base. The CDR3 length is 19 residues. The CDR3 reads CASSAGGTGGGSGANVLTF. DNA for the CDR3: TGTGCCAGCAGCGCTGGCGGTACAGGGGGCGGATCTGGGGCCAACGTCCTGACTTTC.

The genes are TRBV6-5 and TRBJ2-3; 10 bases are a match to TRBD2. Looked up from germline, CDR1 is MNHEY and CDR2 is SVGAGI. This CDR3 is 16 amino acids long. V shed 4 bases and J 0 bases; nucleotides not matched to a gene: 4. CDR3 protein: CASSSIAGGSTDTQYF. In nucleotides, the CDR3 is TGTGCCAGCAGTTCGATAGCGGGAGGAAGCACAGATACGCAGTATTTT.

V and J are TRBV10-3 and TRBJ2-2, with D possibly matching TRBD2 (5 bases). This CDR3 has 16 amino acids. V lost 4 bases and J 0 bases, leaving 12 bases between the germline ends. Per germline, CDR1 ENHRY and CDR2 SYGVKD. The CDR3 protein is CAISGSSGSNTGELFF. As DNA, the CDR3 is TGTGCCATCAGTGGTTCAAGCGGATCGAACACCGGGGAGCTGTTTTTT.

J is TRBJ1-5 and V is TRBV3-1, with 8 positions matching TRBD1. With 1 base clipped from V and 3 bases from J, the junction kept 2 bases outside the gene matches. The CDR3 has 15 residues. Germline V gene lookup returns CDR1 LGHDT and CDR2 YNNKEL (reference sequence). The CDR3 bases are TGTGCCAGCAGCCAAGGGACAGGGCCCAATCAGCCCCAGCATTTT. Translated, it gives CASSQGTGPNQPQHF.

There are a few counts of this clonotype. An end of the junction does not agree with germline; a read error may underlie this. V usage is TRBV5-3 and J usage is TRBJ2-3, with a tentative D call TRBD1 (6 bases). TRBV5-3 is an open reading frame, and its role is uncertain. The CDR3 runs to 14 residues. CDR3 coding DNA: TGTGCCAGCAGCTGGATGACAGGACCCGATACGCAGTATTTT. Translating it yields CASSWMTGPDTQYF.

CDR3 protein: CSAKGGQETQYF. The CDR3 coding sequence is TGCAGTGCCAAAGGGGGCCAAGAGACCCAGTACTTC. The chain uses TRBV20-1 and TRBJ2-5; D perhaps matches TRBD1 (6 bases). The ends were cut back, 6 bases at V and 1 base at J, with 9 bases in the middle. CDR1 DFQATT and CDR2 SNEGSKA come from the germline V gene (reference sequence). The CDR3 consists of 12 residues.

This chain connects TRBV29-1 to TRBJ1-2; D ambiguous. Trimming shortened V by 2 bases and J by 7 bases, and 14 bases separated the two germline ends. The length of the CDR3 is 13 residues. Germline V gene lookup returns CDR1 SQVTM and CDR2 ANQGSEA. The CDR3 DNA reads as TGCAGCGTTGAAATCGAGGTGGCCGGTGGCTACACCTTC. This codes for CSVEIEVAGGYTF.

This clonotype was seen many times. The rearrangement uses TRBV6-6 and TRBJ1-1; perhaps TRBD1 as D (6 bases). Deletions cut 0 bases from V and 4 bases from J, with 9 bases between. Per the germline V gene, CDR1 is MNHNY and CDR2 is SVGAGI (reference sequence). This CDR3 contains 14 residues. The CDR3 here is CASSYSTGVTEAFF. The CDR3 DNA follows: TGTGCCAGCAGTTACTCGACAGGCGTCACTGAAGCTTTCTTT.

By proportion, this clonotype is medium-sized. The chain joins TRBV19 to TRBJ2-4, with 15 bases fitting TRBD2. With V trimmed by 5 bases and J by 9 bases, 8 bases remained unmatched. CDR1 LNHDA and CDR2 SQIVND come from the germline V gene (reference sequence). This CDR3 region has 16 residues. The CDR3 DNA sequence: TGTGCCAGTAGTTTCGGACTAGCGGGAGGGCCATCCATTCAGTACTTC. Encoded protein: CASSFGLAGGPSIQYF.

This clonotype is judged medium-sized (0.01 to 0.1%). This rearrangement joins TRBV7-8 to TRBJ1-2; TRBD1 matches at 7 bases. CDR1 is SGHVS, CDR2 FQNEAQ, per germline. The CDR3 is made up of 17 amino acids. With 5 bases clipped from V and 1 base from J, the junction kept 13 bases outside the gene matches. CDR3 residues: CASSPTWTGPYNYGYTF. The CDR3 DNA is TGTGCCAGCAGCCCAACATGGACAGGACCCTATAACTATGGCTACACCTTC.

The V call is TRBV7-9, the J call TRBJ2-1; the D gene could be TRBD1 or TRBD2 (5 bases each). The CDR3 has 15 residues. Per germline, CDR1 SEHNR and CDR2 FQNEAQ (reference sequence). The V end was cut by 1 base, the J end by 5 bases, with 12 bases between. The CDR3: CASSLGGTWNNEQFF. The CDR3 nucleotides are TGTGCCAGCAGCTTAGGAGGGACGTGGAACAATGAGCAGTTCTTC. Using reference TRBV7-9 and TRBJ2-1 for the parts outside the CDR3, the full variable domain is DTGVSQNPRHKITKRGQNVTFRCDPISEHNRLYWYRQTLGQGPEFLTYFQNEAQLEKSRLLSDRFSAERPKGSFSTLEIQRTEQGDSAMYLCASSLGGTWNNEQFFGPGTRLTVL.

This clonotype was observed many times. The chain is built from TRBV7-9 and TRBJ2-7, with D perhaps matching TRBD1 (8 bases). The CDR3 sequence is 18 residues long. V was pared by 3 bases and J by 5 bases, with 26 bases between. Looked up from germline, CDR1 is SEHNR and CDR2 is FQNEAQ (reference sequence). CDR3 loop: CASSFAGGGTGTQNEQYF. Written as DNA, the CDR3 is TGTGCCAGCAGCTTTGCCGGGGGAGGGACAGGAACCCAAAACGAGCAGTACTTC.

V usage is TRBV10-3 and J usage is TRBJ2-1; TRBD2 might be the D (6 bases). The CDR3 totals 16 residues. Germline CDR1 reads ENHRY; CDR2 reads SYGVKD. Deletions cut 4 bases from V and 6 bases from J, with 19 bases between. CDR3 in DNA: TGTGCCATCAGTGTGATCCGCGGGACTCCCTCCAATGAGCAGTTCTTC. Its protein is CAISVIRGTPSNEQFF.

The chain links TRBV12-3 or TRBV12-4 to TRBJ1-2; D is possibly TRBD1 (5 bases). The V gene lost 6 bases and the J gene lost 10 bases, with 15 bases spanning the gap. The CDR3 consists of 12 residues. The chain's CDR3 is CASSMRGGDYTF. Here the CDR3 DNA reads TGTGCCAGCAGCATGAGGGGAGGGGACTACACCTTC.

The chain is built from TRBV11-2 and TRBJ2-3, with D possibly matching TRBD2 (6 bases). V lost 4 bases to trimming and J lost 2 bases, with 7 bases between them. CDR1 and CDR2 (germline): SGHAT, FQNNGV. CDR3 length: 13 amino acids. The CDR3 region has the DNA TGTGCCAGCAGCTCGGACTACACAGATACGCAGTATTTT. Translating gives CASSSDYTDTQYF. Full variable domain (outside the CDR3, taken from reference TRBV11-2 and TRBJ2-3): EAGVAQSPRYKIIEKRQSVAFWCNPISGHATLYWYQQILGQGPKLLIQFQNNGVVDDSQLPKDRFSAERLKGVDSTLKIQPAKLEDSAVYLCASSSDYTDTQYFGPGTRLTVL.

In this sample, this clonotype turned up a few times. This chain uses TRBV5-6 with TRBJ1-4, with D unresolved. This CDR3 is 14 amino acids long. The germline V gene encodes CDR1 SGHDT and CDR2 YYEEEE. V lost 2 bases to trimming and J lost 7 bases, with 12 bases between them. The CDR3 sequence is CASSFAFGLEKLFF. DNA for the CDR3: TGTGCCAGCAGCTTCGCATTTGGCCTTGAAAAACTGTTTTTT.

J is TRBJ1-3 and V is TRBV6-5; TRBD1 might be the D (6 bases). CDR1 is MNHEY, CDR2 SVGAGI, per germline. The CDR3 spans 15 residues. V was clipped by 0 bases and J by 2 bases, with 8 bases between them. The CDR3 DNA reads TGTGCCAGCAGTTACTCGTGGGGGCCTGGAAACACCATATATTTT. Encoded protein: CASSYSWGPGNTIYF.

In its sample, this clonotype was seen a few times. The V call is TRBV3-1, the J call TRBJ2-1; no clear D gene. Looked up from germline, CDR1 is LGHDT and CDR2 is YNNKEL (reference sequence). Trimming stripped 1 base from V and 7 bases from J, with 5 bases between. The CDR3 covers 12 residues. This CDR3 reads CASSQVENEQFF. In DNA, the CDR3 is TGTGCCAGCAGCCAAGTCGAGAATGAGCAGTTCTTC.

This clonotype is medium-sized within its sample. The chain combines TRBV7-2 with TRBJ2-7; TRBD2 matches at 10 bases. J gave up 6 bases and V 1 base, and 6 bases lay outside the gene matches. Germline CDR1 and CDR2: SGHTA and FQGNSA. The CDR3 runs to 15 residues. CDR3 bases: TGTGCCAGCAGCTTAGACAGCGGGAGGGCCGTCGAGCAGTACGTC. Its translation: CASSLDSGRAVEQYV.

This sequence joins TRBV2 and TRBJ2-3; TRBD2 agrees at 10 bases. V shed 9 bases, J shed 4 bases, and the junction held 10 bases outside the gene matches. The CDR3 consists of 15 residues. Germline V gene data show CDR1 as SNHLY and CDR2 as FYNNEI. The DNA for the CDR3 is TGTGCCAGAAAAGCGGGAGGGCCTAAAGCAGATACGCAGTATTTT. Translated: CARKAGGPKADTQYF.

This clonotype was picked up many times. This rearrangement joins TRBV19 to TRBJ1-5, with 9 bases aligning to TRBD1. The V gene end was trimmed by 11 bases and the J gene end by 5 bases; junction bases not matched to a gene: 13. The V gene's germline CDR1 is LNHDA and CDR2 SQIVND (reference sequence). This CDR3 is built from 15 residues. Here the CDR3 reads CASSPGTGRDQPQHF. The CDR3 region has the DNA TGTGCCTCCTCGCCAGGGACAGGGAGAGATCAGCCCCAGCATTTT.

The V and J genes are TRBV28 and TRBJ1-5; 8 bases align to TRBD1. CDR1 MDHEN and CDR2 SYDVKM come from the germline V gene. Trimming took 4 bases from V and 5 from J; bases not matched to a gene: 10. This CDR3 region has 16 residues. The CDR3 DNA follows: TGTGCCAGCAGTTCCCGGACAGGGTTGGGGGATCAGCCCCAGCATTTT. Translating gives CASSSRTGLGDQPQHF.

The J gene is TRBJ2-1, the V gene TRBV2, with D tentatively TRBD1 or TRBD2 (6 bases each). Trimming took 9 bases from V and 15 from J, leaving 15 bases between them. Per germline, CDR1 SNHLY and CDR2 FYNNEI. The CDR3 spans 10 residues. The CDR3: CARGGGERFF. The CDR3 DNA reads TGTGCCAGAGGAGGGGGAGAGAGGTTCTTC.

CDR3: CASSLNTKEGYGYTF. The CDR3 DNA is TGTGCCAGCAGCCTAAACACAAAGGAAGGCTATGGCTACACCTTC. The rearrangement links TRBV14 to TRBJ1-2; no clear D gene. V lost 4 bases and J 4 bases, leaving 16 bases between the germline ends. Germline V gene lookup returns CDR1 SGHDN and CDR2 FVKESK. The CDR3 length is 15 residues.

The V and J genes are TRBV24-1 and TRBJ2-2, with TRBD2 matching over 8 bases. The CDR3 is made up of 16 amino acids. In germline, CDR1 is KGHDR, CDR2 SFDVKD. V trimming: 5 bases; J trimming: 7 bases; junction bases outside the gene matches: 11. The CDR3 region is CATSVRAGVFVGELFF. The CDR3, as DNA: TGTGCCACCAGTGTCCGAGCGGGAGTATTTGTCGGGGAGCTGTTTTTT.

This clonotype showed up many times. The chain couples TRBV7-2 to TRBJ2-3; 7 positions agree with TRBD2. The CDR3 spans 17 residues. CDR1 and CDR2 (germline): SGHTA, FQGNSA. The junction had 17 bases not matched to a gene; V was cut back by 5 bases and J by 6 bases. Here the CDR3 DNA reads TGTGCCAGCAGCCGAGAAGTTACGAGCGGGGAGGACGATACGCAGTATTTT. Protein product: CASSREVTSGEDDTQYF.

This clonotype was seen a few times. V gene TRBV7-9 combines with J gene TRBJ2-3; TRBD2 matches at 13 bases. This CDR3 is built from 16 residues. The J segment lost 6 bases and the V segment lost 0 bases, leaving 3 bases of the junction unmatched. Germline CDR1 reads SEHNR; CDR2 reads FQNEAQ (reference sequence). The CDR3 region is CASSLALAGGADTQYF. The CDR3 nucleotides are TGTGCCAGCAGCTTAGCACTAGCGGGAGGGGCCGATACGCAGTATTTT.

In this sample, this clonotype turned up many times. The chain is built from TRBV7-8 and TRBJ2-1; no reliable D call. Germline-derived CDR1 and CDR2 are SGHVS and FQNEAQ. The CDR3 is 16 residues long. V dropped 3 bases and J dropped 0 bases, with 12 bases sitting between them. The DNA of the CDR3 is TGTGCCAGCAGCTTGGGATCTAAATCCTCCTACAATGAGCAGTTCTTC. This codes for CASSLGSKSSYNEQFF.